One and the same sample provided the 24 T cell receptor beta chains below, sequenced in a study of glioma-infiltrating T cells after dendritic cell vaccination. Profiled with immunoSEQ multiplex PCR; TCRdb holds only in-frame clones, not every one. The repertoire holds tens of thousands of clones, with 70% to 80% as singletons. Sample: blood, taken before dendritic cell vaccination. Every receptor here comes from a human donor with glioblastoma.

V gene TRBV15 combines with J gene TRBJ1-5, with 12 positions matching TRBD1. The germline CDR1 and CDR2 sequences are LNHNV and YYDKDF (reference sequence). The CDR3 contains 20 residues. Trimming cost V 3 bases and J 3 bases; bases outside gene matches: 15. The CDR3 DNA follows: TGTGCCACCAGCAGGGTTCCTGGGACAGGGGGCGATTGGGTCAATCAGCCCCAGCATTTT. Its protein product is CATSRVPGTGGDWVNQPQHF.

CDR3 residues: CASSLEPVNTEAFF. CDR3 DNA: TGTGCCAGCAGCTTAGAACCGGTGAACACTGAAGCTTTCTTT. The chain uses TRBV7-8 and TRBJ1-1; D unresolved. The V gene's germline CDR1 is SGHVS and CDR2 FQNEAQ. This CDR3 has 14 amino acids. Trimming stripped 1 base from V and 0 bases from J, with 6 bases between.

This chain connects TRBV11-2 to TRBJ2-3; D is unclear. V was clipped by 4 bases and J by 6 bases, with 17 bases between them. Germline V gene sequence: CDR1 SGHAT, CDR2 FQNNGV. CDR3 length: 15 amino acids. The CDR3 DNA follows: TGTGCCAGCAGCTCTCGGAGCGCAAGACTTGATACGCAGTATTTT. Amino acid sequence: CASSSRSARLDTQYF. Supplemented by reference TRBV11-2 and TRBJ2-3, the full variable domain reads EAGVAQSPRYKIIEKRQSVAFWCNPISGHATLYWYQQILGQGPKLLIQFQNNGVVDDSQLPKDRFSAERLKGVDSTLKIQPAKLEDSAVYLCASSSRSARLDTQYFGPGTRLTVL.

The chain links TRBV6-4 to TRBJ1-2; D uncertain. Germline CDR1 and CDR2: MRHNA and SNTAGT. This CDR3 is 13 amino acids long. V lost 2 bases, J lost 4 bases, and 8 bases lay in between. CDR3: CASSDKEGYGYTF. The CDR3 nucleotides are TGTGCCAGCAGTGACAAGGAGGGCTATGGCTACACCTTC.

The chain uses TRBV5-5 and TRBJ2-5; TRBD2 aligns across 10 bases. Per the germline V gene, CDR1 is SGHKS and CDR2 is YYEKEE (reference sequence). This CDR3 is 15 amino acids long. CDR3 in DNA: TGTGCGACCGGGACTAGCGTGATAAGGGTAGAGACCCAGTACTTC. It codes for CATGTSVIRVETQYF.

This sequence joins TRBV5-4 and TRBJ2-3; 10 nucleotides match TRBD2. CDR1 and CDR2 (germline): SGHNT, YYREEE (reference sequence). With V trimmed by 5 bases and J by 1 base, 4 bases remained unmatched. The CDR3 totals 15 residues. The CDR3 loop is CASRAGTSGTDTQYF. CDR3 nucleotides: TGTGCCAGCAGGGCCGGGACTAGCGGCACAGATACGCAGTATTTT.

The V and J genes are TRBV5-6 and TRBJ1-5, with TRBD1 matching over 7 bases. The CDR3 totals 14 residues. With 4 bases clipped from V and 3 bases from J, the junction kept 4 bases outside the gene matches. Per the germline V gene, CDR1 is SGHDT and CDR2 is YYEEEE. The CDR3 region is CASSRGQYNQPQHF. CDR3 nucleotide sequence: TGTGCCAGCAGCAGGGGACAGTACAATCAGCCCCAGCATTTT.

V gene TRBV6-1 combines with J gene TRBJ1-1; 8 nucleotides line up with TRBD1. The CDR3 is made up of 14 amino acids. Germline CDR1 and CDR2: MNHNS and SASEGT. The trim removed 4 bases at V and 3 bases at J, leaving 4 bases unmatched. CDR3 sequence reads: CASSAGGADTEAFF. The CDR3 nucleotides are TGTGCCAGCAGTGCAGGGGGCGCGGACACTGAAGCTTTCTTT.

This CDR3 reads CASTYRGSTDTQYF. CDR3 nucleotides: TGTGCCAGCACTTACAGGGGTAGCACAGATACGCAGTATTTT. The chain carries TRBV11-3 and TRBJ2-3, with 7 nucleotides matching TRBD1. Trimming cost V 7 bases and J 0 bases; bases outside gene matches: 4. This CDR3 is built from 14 residues. Germline values: CDR1 SGHNT, CDR2 YENEEA. The full variable domain, completed using reference TRBV11-3 and TRBJ2-3, is EAGVVQSPRYKIIEKKQPVAFWCNPISGHNTLYWYLQNLGQGPELLIRYENEEAVDDSQLPKDRFSAERLKGVDSTLKIQPAELGDSAVYLCASTYRGSTDTQYFGPGTRLTVL.

The chain recombines TRBV5-1 with TRBJ2-5, with 10 bases aligning to TRBD1. Germline lookup yields CDR1 SGHRS and CDR2 YFSETQ. V was pared by 4 bases and J by 5 bases, with 11 bases of the junction left unmatched. CDR3 length: 16 amino acids. CDR3: CASSTPDRGLVETQYF. As DNA, the CDR3 is TGCGCCAGCAGCACCCCAGACAGGGGGCTTGTTGAGACCCAGTACTTC.

This rearrangement joins TRBV29-1 to TRBJ2-1, with a tentative D call TRBD2 (5 bases). The CDR3 length is 16 residues. Trimming pared 0 bases from V and 0 bases from J, leaving 12 bases between. Per germline, CDR1 SQVTM and CDR2 ANQGSEA. DNA for the CDR3: TGCAGCGTTGAAGATGGGTCGGGGAGCTCCTACAATGAGCAGTTCTTC. Encoded protein: CSVEDGSGSSYNEQFF.

The chain couples TRBV5-1 to TRBJ2-7, with D perhaps TRBD2 (6 bases). The germline V gene has CDR1 SGHRS and CDR2 YFSETQ. V lost 4 bases to trimming and J lost 1 base, with 21 bases between them. The length of the CDR3 is 17 residues. DNA for the CDR3: TGCGCCAGCAGCCCGGGTCTAGCGAGAAGGGTATCCTACGAGCAGTACTTC. Its translation is CASSPGLARRVSYEQYF. The variable domain in full, with the rest retrieved from reference TRBV5-1 and TRBJ2-7, is KAGVTQTPRYLIKTRGQQVTLSCSPISGHRSVSWYQQTPGQGLQFLFEYFSETQRNKGNFPGRFSGRQFSNSRSEMNVSTLELGDSALYLCASSPGLARRVSYEQYFGPGTRLTVT.

CDR3 bases: TGCGCCAGCAGCCAACGGACTAGCGGGATGGATACGCAGTATTTT. Translating it yields CASSQRTSGMDTQYF. The V gene is TRBV4-3, the J gene TRBJ2-3; 12 nucleotides agree with TRBD2. The CDR3 contains 15 residues. Germline V gene lookup returns CDR1 LGHNA and CDR2 YSLEER. J gave up 6 bases and V 2 bases, and 3 bases lay outside the gene matches.

The V call is TRBV19, the J call TRBJ2-7, with 8 bases lining up with TRBD2. The junction had 12 bases not matched to a gene; V was cut back by 5 bases and J by 3 bases. The CDR3 spans 16 residues. Germline CDR1 reads LNHDA; CDR2 reads SQIVND (reference sequence). CDR3 sequence: CASSLEQGLGDYEQYF. CDR3 sequence (DNA): TGTGCCAGTAGTCTCGAACAGGGACTAGGAGACTACGAGCAGTACTTC.

The chain employs TRBV11-2 and TRBJ2-5; no firm D call. Germline CDR1 is SGHAT and CDR2 is FQNNGV. Trimming removed 2 bases from V and 4 bases from J, with 5 bases in between. The CDR3 runs to 12 residues. The DNA for the CDR3 is TGTGCCAGCAGCTTATCCGGAGAGACCCAGTACTTC. Translating gives CASSLSGETQYF.

This chain connects TRBV7-8 to TRBJ2-3; 7 bases match TRBD1. V was pared by 2 bases and J by 0 bases, with 5 bases of the junction left unmatched. CDR3 length equals 16 residues. Germline lookup yields CDR1 SGHVS and CDR2 FQNEAQ. The CDR3, as DNA: TGTGCCAGCAGCTTAACGACAGGGTGGAGCACAGATACGCAGTATTTT. Its protein product is CASSLTTGWSTDTQYF.

The V gene is TRBV29-1, the J gene TRBJ2-3; 9 nucleotides align to TRBD1. The V gene's germline CDR1 is SQVTM and CDR2 ANQGSEA. This CDR3 comprises 18 residues. Unmatched junction bases numbered 10, after V lost 0 bases and J lost 0 bases. The CDR3 spells CSVEDWRDRALSTDTQYF. The CDR3 DNA follows: TGCAGCGTTGAAGATTGGCGGGACAGGGCCCTTAGCACAGATACGCAGTATTTT.

The V gene is TRBV30, the J gene TRBJ2-1; perhaps TRBD2 as D (6 bases). This CDR3 region has 13 residues. V lost 1 base and J 10 bases, leaving 14 bases between the germline ends. Germline CDR1 is GTSNPN and CDR2 is SVGIG (reference sequence). The CDR3 region is CAWSARGGREQFF. The CDR3 DNA is TGTGCCTGGAGTGCCCGCGGAGGGCGGGAGCAGTTCTTC.

The chain joins TRBV7-9 to TRBJ2-2; the D gene is possibly TRBD2 (6 bases). The germline V and J ends were trimmed by 6 bases and 4 bases, with 12 bases remaining between them. This CDR3 contains 14 residues. Germline CDR1 SEHNR, CDR2 FQNEAQ (reference sequence). The CDR3 is CASREVAVTGELFF. The CDR3, as DNA: TGTGCCAGCAGGGAGGTAGCGGTCACCGGGGAGCTGTTTTTT.

This clone was counted once. The V call is TRBV7-9, the J call TRBJ1-1; TRBD1 aligns across 10 bases. Per germline, CDR1 SEHNR and CDR2 FQNEAQ (reference sequence). This CDR3 is 18 amino acids long. V dropped 4 bases and J dropped 3; count of bases not matched to a gene: 14. The CDR3 loop is CASSSQPGQGTKDTEAFF. Written as DNA, the CDR3 is TGTGCCAGCAGCTCACAACCGGGACAGGGGACGAAGGACACTGAAGCTTTCTTT.

J is TRBJ2-1 and V is TRBV7-6, with 10 bases fitting TRBD2. After removal of 5 bases from V and 11 bases from J, the junction contained 6 bases not matched to a gene. The CDR3 extends over 13 amino acids. Germline V gene data show CDR1 as SGHVS and CDR2 as FNYEAQ. The CDR3 is CASSTRLAGQQFF. DNA of the CDR3: TGTGCCAGCAGCACTCGACTAGCGGGCCAGCAGTTCTTC.

The chain is built from TRBV2 and TRBJ2-1; 10 nucleotides line up with TRBD2. The CDR3 consists of 16 residues. Germline lookup yields CDR1 SNHLY and CDR2 FYNNEI. V trimming: 4 bases; J trimming: 7 bases; junction bases outside the gene matches: 10. CDR3 sequence (DNA): TGTGCCAGCAGTGGAACCGGGACTAGCGTATTGAATGAGCAGTTCTTC. This sequence encodes CASSGTGTSVLNEQFF.

The CDR3 sequence: CASSDTGSPPGANVLTF. The CDR3 coding sequence is TGTGCCAGTAGCGATACCGGGAGCCCCCCTGGGGCCAACGTCCTGACTTTC. The chain carries TRBV19 and TRBJ2-6, with D possibly TRBD2 on 6 matching bases. Trimming stripped 6 bases from V and 2 bases from J, with 17 bases between. The CDR3 spans 17 residues. Germline values: CDR1 LNHDA, CDR2 SQIVND (reference sequence).

The genes are TRBV25-1 and TRBJ2-2; 8 bases agree with TRBD1. J gave up 0 bases and V 6 bases, and 9 bases lay outside the gene matches. The CDR3 has 17 amino acids. Per the germline V gene, CDR1 is MGHDK and CDR2 is SYGVNS. Written as DNA, the CDR3 is TGTGCCAGCAGCCCGACAGGGGTCATCACGAACACCGGGGAGCTGTTTTTT. Translating gives CASSPTGVITNTGELFF.